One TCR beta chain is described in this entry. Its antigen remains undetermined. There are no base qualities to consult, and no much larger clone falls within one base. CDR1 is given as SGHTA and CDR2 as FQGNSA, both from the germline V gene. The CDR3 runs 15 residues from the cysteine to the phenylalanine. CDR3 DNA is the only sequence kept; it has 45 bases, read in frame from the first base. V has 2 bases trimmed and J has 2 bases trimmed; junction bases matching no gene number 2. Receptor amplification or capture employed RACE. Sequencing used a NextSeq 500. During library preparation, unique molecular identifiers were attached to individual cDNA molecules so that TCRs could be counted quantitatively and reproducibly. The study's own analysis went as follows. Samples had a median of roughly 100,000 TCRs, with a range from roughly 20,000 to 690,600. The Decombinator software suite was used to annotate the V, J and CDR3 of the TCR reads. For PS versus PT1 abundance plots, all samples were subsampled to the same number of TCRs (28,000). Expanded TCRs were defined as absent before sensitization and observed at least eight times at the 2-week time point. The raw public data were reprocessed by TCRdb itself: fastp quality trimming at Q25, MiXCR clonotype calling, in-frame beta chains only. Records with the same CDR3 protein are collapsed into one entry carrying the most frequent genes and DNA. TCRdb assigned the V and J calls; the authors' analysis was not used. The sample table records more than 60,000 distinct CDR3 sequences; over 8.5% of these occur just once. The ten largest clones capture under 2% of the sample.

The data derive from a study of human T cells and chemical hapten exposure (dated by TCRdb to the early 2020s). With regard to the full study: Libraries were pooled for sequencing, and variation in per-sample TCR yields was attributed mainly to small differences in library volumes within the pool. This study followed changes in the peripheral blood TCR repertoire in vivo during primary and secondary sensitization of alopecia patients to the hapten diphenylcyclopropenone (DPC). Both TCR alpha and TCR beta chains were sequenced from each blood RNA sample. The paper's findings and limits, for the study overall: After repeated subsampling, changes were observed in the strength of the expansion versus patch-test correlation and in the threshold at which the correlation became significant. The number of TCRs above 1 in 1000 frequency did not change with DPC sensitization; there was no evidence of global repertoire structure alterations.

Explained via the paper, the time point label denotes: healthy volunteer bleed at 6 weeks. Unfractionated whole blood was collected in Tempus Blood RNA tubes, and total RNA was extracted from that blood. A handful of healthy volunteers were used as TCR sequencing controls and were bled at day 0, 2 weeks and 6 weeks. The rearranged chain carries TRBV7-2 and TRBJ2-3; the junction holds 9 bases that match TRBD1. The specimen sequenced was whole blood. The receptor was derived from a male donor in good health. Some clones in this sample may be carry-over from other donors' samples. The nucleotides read TGTGCCAGCAGCTTATGGGACAGGGTCACAGATACGCAGTATTTT. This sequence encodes CASSLWDRVTDTQYF.